These 13 T cell receptor beta chains came from one sample sequenced in a study of cytomegalovirus exposure and HLA in healthy donors. The PCR was carried out with 60 Vbeta primers and 13 Jbeta primers. Only in-frame clones appear in the TCRdb table, and some are missing; sequencing was by immunoSEQ multiplex PCR. The repertoire holds about 150,000 clones, with approximately 80% as singletons. The sequenced sample consisted of PBMCs. The source is a woman aged 40-49 years in good health and CMV-seronegative.

The rearrangement uses TRBV5-5 and TRBJ2-7, with a possible D match to TRBD1 (6 bases). In germline, CDR1 is SGHKS, CDR2 YYEKEE (reference sequence). The CDR3 runs to 17 residues. V was clipped by 0 bases and J by 1 base, with 17 bases between them. The CDR3 region is CASSLGWGITGSYEQYF. Here the CDR3 DNA reads TGTGCCAGCAGCTTGGGGTGGGGGATTACAGGGTCCTACGAGCAGTACTTC.

The rearrangement joins TRBV5-6 to TRBJ2-1; the D is unclear. Deletions cut 0 bases from V and 6 bases from J, with 4 bases between. The CDR3 has 12 residues. Germline CDR1 and CDR2: SGHDT and YYEEEE. The CDR3 loop reads CASSLVANEQFF. In DNA form, the CDR3 reads TGTGCCAGCAGCTTGGTGGCCAATGAGCAGTTCTTC.

J is TRBJ2-2 and V is TRBV30; 7 nucleotides agree with TRBD1. Germline V gene lookup returns CDR1 GTSNPN and CDR2 SVGIG (reference sequence). The CDR3 contains 13 residues. The ends lost 5 bases at V and 5 bases at J; junction bases unmatched: 5. CDR3 nucleotides: TGTGCCTGGGGGACAGAGAGAACCGGGGAGCTGTTTTTT. Amino acid sequence: CAWGTERTGELFF.

V and J are TRBV18 and TRBJ2-7; TRBD2 matches 13 bases. Trimming cost V 2 bases and J 4 bases; bases outside gene matches: 5. The CDR3 spans 16 residues. The germline gives CDR1 KGHSH, CDR2 LQKENI. The CDR3, as DNA: TGTGCCAGCTCACCAGCTTCGGGACTAGCGGGATACGAGCAGTACTTC. Translated, it gives CASSPASGLAGYEQYF.

V gene TRBV7-2 combines with J gene TRBJ2-5; weak D call: TRBD1 (5 bases). There are 14 residues in the CDR3. The germline CDR1 and CDR2 sequences are SGHTA and FQGNSA. Trimming removed 2 bases from V and 7 bases from J, with 14 bases in between. CDR3 bases: TGTGCCAGCAGCTTATTGGGCCAGGGCAGGACCCAGTACTTC. Translating gives CASSLLGQGRTQYF.

This clone was detected once. The chain employs TRBV9 and TRBJ2-7; TRBD1 aligns across 10 bases. CDR1 is SGDLS and CDR2 is YYNGEE in the germline V gene. Unmatched junction bases numbered 6, after V lost 5 bases and J lost 1 base. The CDR3 contains 15 residues. The CDR3 spells CASSPRQGASYEQYF. In DNA, the CDR3 is TGTGCCAGCAGTCCTAGACAGGGGGCTTCCTACGAGCAGTACTTC.

V is TRBV6-5 and J is TRBJ2-3, with TRBD1 matching over 10 bases. Germline assignment: CDR1 MNHEY and CDR2 SVGAGI. Germline trimming cut 7 bases from V and 6 bases from J; bases unmatched to any gene: 10. This CDR3 is built from 15 residues. CDR3 sequence: CASISGTGVRDTQYF. CDR3 in DNA: TGTGCCAGCATCTCCGGGACAGGGGTTAGGGATACGCAGTATTTT.

This chain links TRBV5-1 with TRBJ1-2; D gene uncertain. Germline V gene lookup returns CDR1 SGHRS and CDR2 YFSETQ. The CDR3 sequence is 13 residues long. The ends were cut back, 0 bases at V and 7 bases at J, with 10 bases in the middle. This CDR3 is CASSLDPSGGYTF. CDR3 nucleotides: TGCGCCAGCAGCTTGGATCCTTCGGGTGGCTACACCTTC.

V is TRBV19 and J is TRBJ1-1; D is uncertain. Germline CDR1 reads LNHDA; CDR2 reads SQIVND (reference sequence). V lost 1 base and J 6 bases, leaving 15 bases between the germline ends. The CDR3 is 15 amino acids. The CDR3 DNA reads as TGTGCCAGTAGTATAGGTCGGGTCCCAACCGCTGAAGCTTTCTTT. Its translation: CASSIGRVPTAEAFF.

This rearrangement joins TRBV5-7 to TRBJ2-7; no firm D call. TRBV5-7 counts as an open reading frame of uncertain function. This CDR3 contains 12 residues. The V end was cut by 5 bases, the J end by 3 bases, with 9 bases between. Here the CDR3 DNA reads TGTGCCAGCAGGAAGACATTCTACGAGCAGTACTTC. Translating it yields CASRKTFYEQYF.

The genes are TRBV7-2 and TRBJ2-2; TRBD2 aligns across 7 bases. Per germline, CDR1 SGHTA and CDR2 FQGNSA. This CDR3 has 16 residues. V shed 2 bases and J 3 bases; nucleotides not matched to a gene: 6. CDR3 in DNA: TGTGCCAGCAGCTTATTGGGGCGGGAGTACACCGGGGAGCTGTTTTTT. Protein sequence: CASSLLGREYTGELFF.

This chain's CDR3 is CASSLWTRASGSYEQYF. The CDR3 DNA sequence: TGTGCCAGCAGTTTATGGACGAGGGCTAGCGGGAGTTACGAGCAGTACTTC. The chain has TRBV28 and TRBJ2-7; 10 nucleotides match TRBD2. Trimming cost V 0 bases and J 4 bases; bases outside gene matches: 9. Germline lookup yields CDR1 MDHEN and CDR2 SYDVKM. CDR3 length: 17 amino acids.

The V call is TRBV6-1, the J call TRBJ1-6, with D tentatively TRBD1 (6 bases). Germline CDR1 MNHNS, CDR2 SASEGT. The CDR3 extends over 15 amino acids. V was pared by 6 bases and J by 7 bases, with 16 bases between. The DNA for the CDR3 is TGTGCCAGCAGGCCCCAGGGGTTTGAGAATTCACCCCTCCACTTT. It specifies CASRPQGFENSPLHF.